This T cell receptor (beta chain) was identified in a study of blood T cell repertoires in COVID-19. The wider study: Samples taken during acute and convalescent COVID-19 were collected in the United States, Italy and Spain.

The CDR3 totals 15 residues. V lost 0 bases, J lost 1 base, and 10 bases lay in between. The germline gives CDR1 SGHRS, CDR2 YFSETQ. TCRdb's table, derived via immunoSEQ multiplex PCR, lists solely in-frame clones and lacks some. The sample gives roughly 150,000 clones, around nine tenths of which show up once; approximately 2.3% is in the top ten. The sequencing input was peripheral blood. The J gene is TRBJ2-5, the V gene TRBV5-1; D is possibly TRBD2 (6 bases). The receptor was derived from a woman in her 70s with acute or convalescent COVID-19. The CDR3 region has the DNA TGCGCCAGCAGCTTGGGGGCGGGACGCCAAGAGACCCAGTACTTC. As protein: CASSLGAGRQETQYF.